The T cell receptor (beta chain) under discussion was sequenced for a study of cytomegalovirus exposure and HLA in healthy donors. The PCR contained 60 Vbeta and 13 Jbeta primers. The authors' processing: An analysis that came later counted 73 million or so unique TCR beta chains, 9 million to 12 million shared. Sequenced by immunoSEQ multiplex PCR; TCRdb stores in-frame clones only, minus some. That table supplies the V and J calls and clone size; D and trimming were determined from the DNA. Here the sample spans more than 150,000 clones, roughly 87% being singletons. The specimen sequenced was PBMCs. This clonotype was obtained from a man in his fifties in good health and CMV-seronegative.

CDR3 loop: CASSGQGGSSYEQYF. CDR3 nucleotide sequence: TGTGCCAGCAGCGGACAGGGGGGTAGCTCCTACGAGCAGTACTTC. V is TRBV7-2 and J is TRBJ2-7, with TRBD1 identical over 10 bases. Germline trimming cut 5 bases from V and 0 bases from J; bases unmatched to any gene: 4. CDR1 is SGHTA, CDR2 FQGNSA, per germline. CDR3 length: 15 amino acids.